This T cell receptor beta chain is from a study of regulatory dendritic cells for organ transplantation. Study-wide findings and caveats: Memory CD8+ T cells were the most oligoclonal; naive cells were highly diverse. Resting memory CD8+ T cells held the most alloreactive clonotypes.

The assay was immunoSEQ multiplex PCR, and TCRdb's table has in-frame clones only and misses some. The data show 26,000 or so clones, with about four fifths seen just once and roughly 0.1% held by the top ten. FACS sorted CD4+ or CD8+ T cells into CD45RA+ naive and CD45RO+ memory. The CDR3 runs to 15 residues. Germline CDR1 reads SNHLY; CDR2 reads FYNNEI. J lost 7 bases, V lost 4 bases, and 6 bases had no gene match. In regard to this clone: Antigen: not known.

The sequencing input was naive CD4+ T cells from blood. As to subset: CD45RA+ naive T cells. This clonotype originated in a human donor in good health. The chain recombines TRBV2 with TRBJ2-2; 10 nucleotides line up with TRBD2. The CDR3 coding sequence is TGTGCCAGCAGTGGAACTAGCGGGGAAAGCGGGGAGCTGTTTTTT. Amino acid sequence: CASSGTSGESGELFF.